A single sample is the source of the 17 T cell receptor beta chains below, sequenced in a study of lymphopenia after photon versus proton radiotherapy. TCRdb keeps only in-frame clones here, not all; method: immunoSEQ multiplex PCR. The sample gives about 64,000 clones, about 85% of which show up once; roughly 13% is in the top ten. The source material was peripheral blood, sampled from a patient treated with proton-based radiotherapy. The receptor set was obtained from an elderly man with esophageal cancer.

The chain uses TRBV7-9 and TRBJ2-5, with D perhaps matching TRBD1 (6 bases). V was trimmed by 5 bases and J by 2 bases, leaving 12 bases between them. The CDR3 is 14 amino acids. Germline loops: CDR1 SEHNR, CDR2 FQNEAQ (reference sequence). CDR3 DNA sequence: TGTGCCAGCAGCATGAGACAGGCTCAAGAGACCCAGTACTTC. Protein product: CASSMRQAQETQYF.

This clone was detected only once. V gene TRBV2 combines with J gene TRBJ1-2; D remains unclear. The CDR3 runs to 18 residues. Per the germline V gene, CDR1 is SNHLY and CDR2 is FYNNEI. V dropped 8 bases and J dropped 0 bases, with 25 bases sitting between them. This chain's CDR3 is CASYNLYPGRNANYGYTF. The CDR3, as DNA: TGTGCCAGCTACAACCTATACCCAGGCAGGAATGCTAACTATGGCTACACCTTC.

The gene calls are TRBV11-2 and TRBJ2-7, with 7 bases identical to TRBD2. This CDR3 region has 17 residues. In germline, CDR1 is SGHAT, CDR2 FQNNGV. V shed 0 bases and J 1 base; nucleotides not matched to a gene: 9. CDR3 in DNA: TGTGCCAGCAGCTTAGACGGCGGGAGCGGACTTTCCTACGAGCAGTACTTC. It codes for CASSLDGGSGLSYEQYF.

CDR3 loop: CASSHRVTGELFF. CDR3 DNA: TGTGCCAGCAGTCACAGGGTCACCGGGGAGCTGTTTTTT. The V call is TRBV27, the J call TRBJ2-2; TRBD1 is a possible D gene (6 bases). The CDR3 sequence is 13 residues long. Germline V lookup: CDR1 MNHEY, CDR2 SMNVEV (reference sequence). V was pared by 5 bases and J by 4 bases, with 8 bases between.

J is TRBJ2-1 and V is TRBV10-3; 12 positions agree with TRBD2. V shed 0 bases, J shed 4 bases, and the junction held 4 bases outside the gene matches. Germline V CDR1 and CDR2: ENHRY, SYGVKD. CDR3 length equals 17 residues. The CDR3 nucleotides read TGTGCCATCAGTGAGTCAGCTAGCGGGAGGGCATACAATGAGCAGTTCTTC. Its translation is CAISESASGRAYNEQFF.

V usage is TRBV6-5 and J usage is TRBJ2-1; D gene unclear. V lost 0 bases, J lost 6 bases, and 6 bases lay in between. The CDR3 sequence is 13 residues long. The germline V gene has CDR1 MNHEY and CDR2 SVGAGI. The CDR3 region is CASSYSRINEQFF. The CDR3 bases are TGTGCCAGCAGTTACTCGAGAATCAATGAGCAGTTCTTC.

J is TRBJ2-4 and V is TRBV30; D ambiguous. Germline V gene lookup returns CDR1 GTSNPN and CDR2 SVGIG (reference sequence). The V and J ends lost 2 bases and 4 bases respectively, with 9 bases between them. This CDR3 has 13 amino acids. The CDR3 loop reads CAWSLPGKNIQYF. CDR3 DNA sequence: TGTGCCTGGAGTCTGCCTGGGAAAAACATTCAGTACTTC.

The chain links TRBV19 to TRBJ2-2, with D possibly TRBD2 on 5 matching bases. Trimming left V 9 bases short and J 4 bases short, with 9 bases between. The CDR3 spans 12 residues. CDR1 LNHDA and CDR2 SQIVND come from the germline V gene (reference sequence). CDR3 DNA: TGTGCCAGCGAGGGCGGCACCGGGGAGCTGTTTTTT. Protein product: CASEGGTGELFF. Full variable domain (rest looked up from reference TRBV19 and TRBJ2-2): DGGITQSPKYLFRKEGQNVTLSCEQNLNHDAMYWYRQDPGQGLRLIYYSQIVNDFQKGDIAEGYSVSREKKESFPLTVTSAQKNPTAFYLCASEGGTGELFFGEGSRLTVL.

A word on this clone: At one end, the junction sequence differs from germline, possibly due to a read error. CDR3 sequence reads: CAISEGPGLAGDRNEQYF. Written as DNA, the CDR3 is TGTGCCATCAGTGAGGGTCCGGGACTAGCGGGAGATCGGAACGAGCAGTACTTC. The chain links TRBV6-1 to TRBJ2-7, with TRBD2 matching 14 bases. The V gene's germline CDR1 is MNHNS and CDR2 SASEGT. The CDR3 sequence is 18 residues long.

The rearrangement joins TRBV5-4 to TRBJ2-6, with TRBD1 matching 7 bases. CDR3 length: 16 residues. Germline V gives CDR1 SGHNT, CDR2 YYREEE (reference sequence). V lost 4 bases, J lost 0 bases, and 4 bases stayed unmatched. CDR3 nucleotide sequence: TGTGCCAGCAGCCGGGGACAGTACTCTGGGGCCAACGTCCTGACTTTC. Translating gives CASSRGQYSGANVLTF.

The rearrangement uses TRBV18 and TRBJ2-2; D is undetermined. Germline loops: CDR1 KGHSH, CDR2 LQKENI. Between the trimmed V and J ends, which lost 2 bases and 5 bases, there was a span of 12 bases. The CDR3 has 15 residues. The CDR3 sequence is CASSPNNGGTGELFF. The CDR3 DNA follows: TGTGCCAGCTCACCAAATAACGGTGGTACCGGGGAGCTGTTTTTT.

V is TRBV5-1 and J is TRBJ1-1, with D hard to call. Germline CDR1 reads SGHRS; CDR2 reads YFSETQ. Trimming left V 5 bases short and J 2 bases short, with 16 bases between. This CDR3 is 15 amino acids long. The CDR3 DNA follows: TGCGCCAGCAGTACCGGGAATCTAAGAAACACTGAAGCTTTCTTT. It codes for CASSTGNLRNTEAFF. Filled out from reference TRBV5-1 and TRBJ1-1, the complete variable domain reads KAGVTQTPRYLIKTRGQQVTLSCSPISGHRSVSWYQQTPGQGLQFLFEYFSETQRNKGNFPGRFSGRQFSNSRSEMNVSTLELGDSALYLCASSTGNLRNTEAFFGQGTRLTVV.

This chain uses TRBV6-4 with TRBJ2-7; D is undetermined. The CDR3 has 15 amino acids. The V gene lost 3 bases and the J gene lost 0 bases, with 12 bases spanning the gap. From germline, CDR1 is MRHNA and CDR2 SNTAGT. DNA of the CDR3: TGTGCCAGCAGTGATGGGCGGACCGTCTCCTACGAGCAGTACTTC. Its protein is CASSDGRTVSYEQYF.

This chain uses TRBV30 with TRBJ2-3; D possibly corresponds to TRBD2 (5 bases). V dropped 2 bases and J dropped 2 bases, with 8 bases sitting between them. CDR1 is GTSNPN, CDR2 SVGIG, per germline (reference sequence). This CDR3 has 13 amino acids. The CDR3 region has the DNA TGTGCCTGGAGTCGGGATTCCACAGATACGCAGTATTTT. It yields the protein CAWSRDSTDTQYF.

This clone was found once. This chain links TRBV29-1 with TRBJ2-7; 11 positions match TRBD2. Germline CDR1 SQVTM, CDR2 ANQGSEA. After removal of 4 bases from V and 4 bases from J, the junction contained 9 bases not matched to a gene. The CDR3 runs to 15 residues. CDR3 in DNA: TGCAGCGTTGTTCTAGCGGGAGGCCTAGGATACGAGCAGTACTTC. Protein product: CSVVLAGGLGYEQYF.

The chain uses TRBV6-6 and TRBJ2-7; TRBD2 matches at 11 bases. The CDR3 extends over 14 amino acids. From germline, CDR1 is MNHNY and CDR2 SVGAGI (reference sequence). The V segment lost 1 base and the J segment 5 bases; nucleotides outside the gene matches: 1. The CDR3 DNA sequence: TGTGCCAGCAGTTACTGGGGACTAGCGGACGAGCAGTACTTC. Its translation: CASSYWGLADEQYF.

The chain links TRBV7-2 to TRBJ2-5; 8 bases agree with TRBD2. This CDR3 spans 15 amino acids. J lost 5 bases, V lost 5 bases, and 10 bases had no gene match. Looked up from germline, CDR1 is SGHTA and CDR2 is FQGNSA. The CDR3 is CASSRSGVFWETQYF. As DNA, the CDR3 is TGTGCCAGCAGCCGTAGCGGGGTATTTTGGGAGACCCAGTACTTC.